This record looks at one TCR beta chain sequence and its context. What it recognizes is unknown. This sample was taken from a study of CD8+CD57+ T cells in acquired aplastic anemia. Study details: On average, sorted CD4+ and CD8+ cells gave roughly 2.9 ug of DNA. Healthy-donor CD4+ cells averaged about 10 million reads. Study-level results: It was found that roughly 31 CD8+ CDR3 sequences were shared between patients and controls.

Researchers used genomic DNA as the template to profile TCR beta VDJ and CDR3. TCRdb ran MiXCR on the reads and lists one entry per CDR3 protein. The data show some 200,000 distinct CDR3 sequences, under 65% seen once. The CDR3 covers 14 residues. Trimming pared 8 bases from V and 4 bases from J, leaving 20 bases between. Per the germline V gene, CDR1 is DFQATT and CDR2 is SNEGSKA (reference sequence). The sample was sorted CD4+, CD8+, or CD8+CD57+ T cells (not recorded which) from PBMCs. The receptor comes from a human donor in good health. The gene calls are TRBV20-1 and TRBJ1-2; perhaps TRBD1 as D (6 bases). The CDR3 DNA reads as TGCAGTCCCTTGAGATCGGGACACCTCTATGGCTACACCTTC. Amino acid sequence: CSPLRSGHLYGYTF.